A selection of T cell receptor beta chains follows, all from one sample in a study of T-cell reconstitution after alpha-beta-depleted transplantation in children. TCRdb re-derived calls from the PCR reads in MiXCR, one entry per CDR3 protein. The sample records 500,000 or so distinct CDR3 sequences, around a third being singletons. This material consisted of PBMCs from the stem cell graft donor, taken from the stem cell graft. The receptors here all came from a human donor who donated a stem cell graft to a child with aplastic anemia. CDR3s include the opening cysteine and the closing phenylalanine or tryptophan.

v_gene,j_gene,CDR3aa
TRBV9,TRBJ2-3,CASSPGQGWADTQYF
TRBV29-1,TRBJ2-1,CSVALAGGTDEQFF
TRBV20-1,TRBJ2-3,CSAQLAGGPDTQYF
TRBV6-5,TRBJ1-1,CASSYSGRTNTEAFF
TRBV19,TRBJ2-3,CASSMGDRVGTDTQYF
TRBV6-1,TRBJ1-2,CASSRRDRFYGYTF
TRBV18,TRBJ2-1,CASSPLTSGDNEQFF
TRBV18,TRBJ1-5,CASSPLGQGVRGNQPQHF
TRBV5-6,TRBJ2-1,CASSATGSYNEQFF
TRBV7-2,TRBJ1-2,CASSLVGVKGRDGYTF
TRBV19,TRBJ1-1,CASIPGTGGNTEAFF
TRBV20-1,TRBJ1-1,CSARHRTGTEAFF
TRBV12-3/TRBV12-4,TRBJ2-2,CASSSRRGGNTGELFF
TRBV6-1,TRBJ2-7,CASRKGQNSYEQYF
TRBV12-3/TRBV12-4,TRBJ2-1,CASSLWGGKNNEQFF
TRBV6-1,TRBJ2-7,CASSQEGGSYEQYF
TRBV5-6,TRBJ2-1,CASTRGPSYNEQFF
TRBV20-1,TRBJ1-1,CSARRGVTVNTEAFF
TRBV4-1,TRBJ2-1,CASSLARTGGHNEQFF
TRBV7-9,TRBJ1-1,CASSRIRSEDTEAFF
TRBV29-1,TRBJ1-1,CSVPSGVGAEAFF
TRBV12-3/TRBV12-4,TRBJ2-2,CASSLSGIDTGELFF
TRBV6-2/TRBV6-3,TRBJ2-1,CASTHDRGHFYEQFF
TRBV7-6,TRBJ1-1,CASSFLGGMNTEAFF
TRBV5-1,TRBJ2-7,CASSNPGQAYEQYF
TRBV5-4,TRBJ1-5,CASSLAPQSSPAWVHQPQHF
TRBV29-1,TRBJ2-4,CSVEGGQELAKNIQYF
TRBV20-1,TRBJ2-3,CSASMTSGSSADTQYF
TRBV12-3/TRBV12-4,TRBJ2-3,CASRPSTDTQYF
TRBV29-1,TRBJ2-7,CSVEEAGRNYEQYF
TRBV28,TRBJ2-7,CASSYMVGQGPYEQYF
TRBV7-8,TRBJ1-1,CASSYMLKRERANTEAFF
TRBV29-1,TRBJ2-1,CSAAGLDEQFF
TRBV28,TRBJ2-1,CASSPPGSYNEQFF
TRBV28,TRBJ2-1,CASSLTPGMLAGGPLSYNEQFF
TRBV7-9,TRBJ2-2,CASSFPRVTNTGELFF
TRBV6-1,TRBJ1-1,CASSPIGGRSTEAFF
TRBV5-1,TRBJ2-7,CASSWGTGMLSYEQYF
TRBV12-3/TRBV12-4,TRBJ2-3,CASRLAGGRSDTQYF
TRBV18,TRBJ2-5,CASTSGETQYF
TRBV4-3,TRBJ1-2,CASSQRGTGILYGYTF
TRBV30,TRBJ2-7,CAWGLQGITYEQYF
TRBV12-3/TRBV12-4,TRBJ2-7,CASSPGLADYEQYF